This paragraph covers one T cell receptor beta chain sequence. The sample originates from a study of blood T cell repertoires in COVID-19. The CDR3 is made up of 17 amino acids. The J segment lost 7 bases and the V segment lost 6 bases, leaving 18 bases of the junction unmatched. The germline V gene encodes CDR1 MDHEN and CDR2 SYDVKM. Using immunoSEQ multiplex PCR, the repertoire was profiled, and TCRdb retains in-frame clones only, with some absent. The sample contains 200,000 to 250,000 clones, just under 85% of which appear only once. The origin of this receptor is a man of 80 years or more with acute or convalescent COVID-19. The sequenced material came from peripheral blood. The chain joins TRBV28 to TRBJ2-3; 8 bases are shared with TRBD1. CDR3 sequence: CASSPPPGGAEWHTQYF. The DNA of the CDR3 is TGTGCCAGCAGCCCTCCGCCAGGGGGCGCGGAATGGCATACGCAGTATTTT.